This TCR beta chain was captured in a study of vaccination effects on CD4 cells after COVID-19. Study background: After the second dose, samples were taken at median day 72.

ViraFEST assay sequencing came after antigen-specific CD4+ T cells were expanded with viral peptide pools. Subsequent to ten to eleven days of culture, CD4+ T cells were isolated. Each participant was given two doses of one vaccine (BNT162b2 or mRNA-1273). Nucleocapsid antibodies stayed negative before and after vaccination, showing no earlier SARS-CoV-2 infection. Cultures had half their medium replaced with IL-2 medium on days 3 and 7. Study-level points and caveats: Marked clonal contraction of infection- and vaccine-induced clones was seen late after vaccination.

Trimming took off 2 bases at V and 4 bases at J, with 12 bases between the two ends. The CDR3 contains 14 residues. CDR1 is SGHRS and CDR2 is YFSETQ in the germline V gene. Comments on this clone: The antigen remains unidentified.

Profiled with immunoSEQ multiplex PCR; TCRdb holds only in-frame clones, not every one. The sample shows about 72,000 clones, approximately 82% of them seen only once. Sequences were derived from CD4+ T cells from PBMCs cultured with HCoV-229E spike peptides, sampled after COVID-19 vaccination. The chain is built from TRBV5-1 and TRBJ2-5; either TRBD1 or TRBD2 may fit D (7 bases each). This TCR derives from a human donor who received a COVID-19 vaccine. The CDR3 nucleotides are TGCGCCAGCAGCTTCACAGGGGAGGGAGAGACCCAGTACTTC. This encodes CASSFTGEGETQYF.